A selection of T cell receptor beta chains follows, all from one sample in a study of T cells after yellow fever vaccination. TCRdb reprocessed the 5' RACE reads with MiXCR, giving one entry per CDR3 protein. Of about 350,000 distinct CDR3 sequences listed, 12% are singletons. Sequencing was performed on CD4+ T cells sorted from PBMCs, taken 15 days after the yellow fever booster vaccination. These receptor sequences come from a man aged 18 to 30 who received the YFV17D yellow fever vaccine. The CDR3 runs from the conserved cysteine through the conserved F or W. D genes are given only for firm matches. The size field is filled for only some rows; it gives once, few, many or a size class.

.,TRBV7-2,TRBJ1-3,.,CASSSNRGNTIYF,TGTGCCAGCAGCTCTAACAGAGGAAACACCATATATTTT
few,TRBV5-1,TRBJ2-1,.,CASSLGVGGYNEQFF,TGCGCCAGCAGCCTGGGCGTTGGGGGGTACAATGAGCAGTTCTTC
few,TRBV12-3/TRBV12-4,TRBJ1-1,.,CASSLIGGGAFF,TGTGCCAGCAGTTTGATCGGAGGGGGGGCTTTCTTT
.,TRBV5-4,TRBJ2-3,.,CASSSTSRPTQYF,TGTGCCAGCAGCTCTACCTCGAGGCCTACGCAGTATTTT
.,TRBV18,TRBJ2-3,.,CASSPQLLGTDTQYF,TGTGCCAGCTCACCACAACTACTTGGCACAGATACGCAGTATTTT
few,TRBV5-1,TRBJ2-5,.,CASSLSGTSEETQYF,TGCGCCAGCAGCTTGAGCGGGACATCGGAAGAGACCCAGTACTTC
.,TRBV29-1,TRBJ2-1,.,CSGDRELNELFF,TGCAGCGGTGACAGAGAGTTAAATGAGCTGTTCTTC
few,TRBV6-1,TRBJ2-1,.,CASSGGGARIDEQFF,TGTGCCAGCAGTGGTGGGGGGGCAAGAATAGATGAGCAGTTCTTC
many,TRBV5-1,TRBJ1-1,.,CASSLAGGRTEAFF,TGCGCCAGCAGCTTGGCAGGTGGGAGGACTGAAGCTTTCTTT
.,TRBV3-1,TRBJ2-1,TRBD1,CASSQDQGARNEQFF,TGTGCCAGCAGCCAAGATCAGGGGGCTCGGAATGAGCAGTTCTTC
.,TRBV9,TRBJ2-1,.,CASSLRLYNEQFF,TGTGCCAGCAGCCTCCGACTTTACAATGAGCAGTTCTTC
many,TRBV7-9,TRBJ2-2,.,CASSPPKLGRPFGELFF,TGTGCCAGCAGCCCCCCGAAGTTGGGAAGGCCGTTCGGGGAGCTGTTTTTT
few,TRBV6-5,TRBJ2-1,TRBD1,CASSSQGVPYNEQFF,TGTGCCAGCAGTTCACAGGGGGTTCCGTACAATGAGCAGTTCTTC
.,TRBV6-2/TRBV6-3,TRBJ2-1,.,CASSKGRYNEQFF,TGTGCCAGCAGTAAGGGACGGTACAATGAGCAGTTCTTC
few,TRBV5-1,TRBJ1-4,.,CASSLGLLPGGTNEKLFF,TGCGCCAGCAGCTTGGGGCTTCTACCAGGAGGAACTAATGAAAAACTGTTTTTT
many,TRBV6-2/TRBV6-3,TRBJ1-6,.,CASSSGLGSPLHF,TGTGCCAGCAGTTCGGGTCTCGGGTCACCCCTCCACTTT
few,TRBV3-1,TRBJ1-2,.,CASSQDAVPIGYTF,TGTGCCAGCAGCCAAGACGCGGTTCCCATCGGCTACACCTTC
.,TRBV10-3,TRBJ2-3,.,CAIRMADTQYF,TGTGCCATCAGGATGGCAGATACGCAGTATTTT
few,TRBV29-1,TRBJ1-1,.,CSVDVGQTVHTEAFF,TGCAGCGTTGACGTTGGACAGACCGTACACACTGAAGCTTTCTTT
few,TRBV5-5,TRBJ2-3,TRBD1,CASHRGQTSTDTQYF,TGTGCCAGTCACAGGGGGCAAACTAGCACAGATACGCAGTATTTT
.,TRBV20-1,TRBJ1-4,.,CSARTGFNEKLFF,TGCAGTGCTAGGACAGGTTTTAATGAAAAACTGTTTTTT
.,TRBV20-1,TRBJ2-3,.,CSASDSTDTQYF,TGCAGTGCTAGTGATAGCACAGATACGCAGTATTTT
many,TRBV4-3,TRBJ2-4,.,CASSQDRDNSLAKNIQYF,TGCGCCAGCAGCCAAGATCGAGACAACTCCTTAGCCAAAAACATTCAGTACTTC
.,TRBV3-1,TRBJ2-3,.,CASSPRGRDTQYF,TGTGCCAGCAGCCCGAGAGGTAGGGATACGCAGTATTTT
few,TRBV27,TRBJ2-3,TRBD2,CASSLMAGVTDTQYF,TGTGCCAGCAGTTTAATGGCGGGGGTCACAGATACGCAGTATTTT
many,TRBV27,TRBJ2-5,.,CASSAGFMETQYF,TGTGCCAGCAGTGCAGGGTTTATGGAGACCCAGTACTTC
.,TRBV7-9,TRBJ2-7,.,CASSLDQGDYEQYF,TGTGCCAGCAGCTTAGATCAGGGAGACTACGAGCAGTACTTC
.,TRBV14,TRBJ1-4,.,CASSQDLPRKKLFF,TGTGCCAGCAGCCAAGATCTTCCTAGAAAAAAACTGTTTTTT
.,TRBV27,TRBJ1-2,TRBD1,CASSAPGQGKGYTF,TGTGCCAGCAGTGCCCCGGGACAGGGGAAAGGCTACACCTTC
.,TRBV5-4,TRBJ2-4,TRBD1,CASSFQGAENIQYF,TGTGCCAGCAGCTTTCAGGGGGCCGAAAACATTCAGTACTTC
few,TRBV5-1,TRBJ1-4,.,CASSLGVDSVFEKLFFF,.
.,TRBV28,TRBJ1-6,.,CASTPWEGGSPLHF,TGTGCCAGCACCCCGTGGGAGGGAGGTTCACCCCTCCACTTT
few,TRBV24-1,TRBJ2-3,.,CATSDDFTDTQYF,TGTGCCACCAGTGATGACTTCACAGATACGCAGTATTTT
.,TRBV6-6,TRBJ2-3,.,CASSPGRRPSVSDTQYF,TGTGCCAGCAGTCCCGGCAGACGGCCTAGCGTTTCAGATACGCAGTATTTT
few,TRBV4-2,TRBJ1-2,.,CASSQTQGPSYGYTF,TGTGCCAGCAGCCAGACTCAGGGCCCTAGCTATGGCTACACCTTC
few,TRBV11-2,TRBJ2-1,.,CASSYEGDNYNEQFF,TGTGCCAGCAGCTACGAGGGGGACAACTACAATGAGCAGTTCTTC
.,TRBV10-3,TRBJ1-4,TRBD1,CAISEGQGSYDEKLFF,TGTGCCATCAGTGAGGGACAGGGAAGCTACGATGAAAAACTGTTTTTT
few,TRBV29-1,TRBJ2-3,TRBD2,CSVDSGVTDTQYF,TGCAGCGTTGATAGCGGGGTCACAGATACGCAGTATTTT
.,TRBV2,TRBJ2-1,.,CAITSGDEQFF,TGTGCCATCACCTCGGGGGATGAGCAGTTCTTC
few,TRBV9,TRBJ2-3,TRBD1,CASSVVGDRDPDTQYF,TGTGCCAGCAGCGTAGTAGGGGACAGGGACCCAGATACGCAGTATTTT
many,TRBV4-2,TRBJ2-1,TRBD1,CASSHPRTGVQEQFF,TGTGCCAGCAGCCACCCCCGGACAGGGGTTCAAGAGCAGTTCTTC
.,TRBV7-9,TRBJ1-2,TRBD1,CASSLGRRAGGRVDGYTF,TGTGCCAGCAGCTTAGGCCGGCGGGCAGGGGGTCGGGTCGATGGCTACACCTTC
many,TRBV5-1,TRBJ1-1,.,CASSLTGLRTEAFF,TGCGCCAGCAGCCTCACAGGTCTGAGGACTGAAGCTTTCTTT
.,TRBV11-2,TRBJ1-2,.,CASSLDTGADGYTF,TGTGCCAGCAGCTTAGATACGGGGGCCGATGGCTACACCTTC
.,TRBV4-1,TRBJ2-6,.,CASSQGRARATAGANVLTF,TGCGCCAGCAGCCAAGGTCGCGCCAGGGCAACGGCTGGGGCCAACGTCCTGACTTTC
few,TRBV18,TRBJ2-7,.,CASSPTRVNSYEQYF,TGTGCCAGCTCACCAACAAGGGTAAACTCCTACGAGCAGTACTTC
.,TRBV7-3,TRBJ1-6,.,CASSLGRVGPLHF,TGTGCCAGCAGCTTAGGCAGAGTGGGGCCCCTCCACTTT
few,TRBV27,TRBJ2-1,.,CASRDDVTRNEQFF,TGTGCCAGCAGAGATGACGTAACCCGGAATGAGCAGTTCTTC
.,TRBV20-1,TRBJ2-3,.,CSAIPTNTQYF,TGCAGTGCCATCCCCACGAATACGCAGTATTTT
.,TRBV7-2,TRBJ2-4,.,CASSPLTGPSDIQYF,TGTGCCAGCAGCCCCCTTACGGGACCCTCAGACATTCAGTACTTC
.,TRBV5-1,TRBJ2-3,.,CASSFLGALDTQYF,TGCGCCAGCAGCTTTTTGGGGGCGTTAGATACGCAGTATTTT
few,TRBV5-1,TRBJ1-1,.,CASSLRGADSEAFF,TGCGCCAGCAGCTTGAGAGGGGCGGACTCTGAAGCTTTCTTT
many,TRBV7-3,TRBJ2-1,.,CASSQQGGNEQFF,TGTGCCAGCAGCCAACAGGGCGGTAATGAGCAGTTCTTC
.,TRBV15,TRBJ2-1,.,CATKRGGEQFF,TGTGCCACCAAGCGAGGAGGGGAGCAGTTCTTC
.,TRBV6-5,TRBJ2-3,TRBD1,CASHFSGTGGTDTQYF,TGTGCCAGCCACTTTTCCGGGACAGGGGGCACAGATACGCAGTATTTT
few,TRBV20-1,TRBJ1-5,TRBD1,CSADRVNQPQHF,TGCAGTGCGGACAGGGTCAATCAGCCCCAGCATTTT
many,TRBV16,TRBJ2-5,.,CASSQYRETQYF,TGTGCCAGCAGCCAATACCGTGAGACCCAGTACTTC
.,TRBV4-1,TRBJ1-3,.,CASSQRLYSGNTIYF,TGCGCCAGCAGCCAAAGGCTCTACTCTGGAAACACCATATATTTT